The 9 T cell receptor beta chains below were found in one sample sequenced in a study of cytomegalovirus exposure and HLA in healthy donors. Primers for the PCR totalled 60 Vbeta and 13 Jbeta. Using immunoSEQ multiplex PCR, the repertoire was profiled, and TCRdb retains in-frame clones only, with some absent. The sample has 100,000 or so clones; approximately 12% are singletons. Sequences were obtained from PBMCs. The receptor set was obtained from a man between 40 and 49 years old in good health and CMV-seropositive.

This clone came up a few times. The CDR3, as DNA: TGTGCCAGCAGCTCCCGGGGGGGAGGCCGAGTGGGTGAGCAGTTCTTC. Translation gives CASSSRGGGRVGEQFF. V and J are TRBV7-2 and TRBJ2-1; 8 bases align to TRBD2. J gave up 9 bases and V 4 bases, and 14 bases lay outside the gene matches. The CDR3 has 16 amino acids. Germline CDR1 reads SGHTA; CDR2 reads FQGNSA. The whole variable domain, filled in from reference TRBV7-2 and TRBJ2-1, reads GAGVSQSPSNKVTEKGKDVELRCDPISGHTALYWYRQSLGQGLEFLIYFQGNSAPDKSGLPSDRFSAERTGGSVSTLTIQRTQQEDSAVYLCASSSRGGGRVGEQFFGPGTRLTVL.

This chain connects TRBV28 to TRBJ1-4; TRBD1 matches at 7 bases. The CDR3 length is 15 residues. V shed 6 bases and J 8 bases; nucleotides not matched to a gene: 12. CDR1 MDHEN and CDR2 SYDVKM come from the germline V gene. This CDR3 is CASSRRQGSREKLFF. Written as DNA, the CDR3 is TGTGCCAGCAGCCGACGACAGGGCTCTCGGGAAAAACTGTTTTTT.

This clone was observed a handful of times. CDR3 amino acids: CASSEPLSTGELFF. CDR3 coding DNA: TGTGCCAGCAGTGAACCACTTAGCACCGGGGAGCTGTTTTTT. The J gene is TRBJ2-2, the V gene TRBV6-1; unclear D gene. From germline, CDR1 is MNHNS and CDR2 SASEGT. V lost 2 bases and J lost 4, with 8 bases in between. This CDR3 is built from 14 residues.

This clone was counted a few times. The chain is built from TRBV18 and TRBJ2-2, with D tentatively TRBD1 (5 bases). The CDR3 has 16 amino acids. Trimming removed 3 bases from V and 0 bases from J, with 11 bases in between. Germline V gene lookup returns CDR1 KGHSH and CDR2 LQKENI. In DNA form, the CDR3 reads TGTGCCAGCTCACCTTCCGACAGCCCGAACACCGGGGAGCTGTTTTTT. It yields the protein CASSPSDSPNTGELFF. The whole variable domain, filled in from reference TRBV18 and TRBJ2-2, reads NAGVMQNPRHLVRRRGQEARLRCSPMKGHSHVYWYRQLPEEGLKFMVYLQKENIIDESGMPKERFSAEFPKEGPSILRIQQVVRGDSAAYFCASSPSDSPNTGELFFGEGSRLTVL.

The CDR3 sequence: CASSSGQGIFDEQYF. As DNA, the CDR3 is TGTGCCAGCAGCTCGGGACAGGGGATCTTCGACGAGCAGTACTTC. The J gene is TRBJ2-5, the V gene TRBV7-6; 10 bases match TRBD1. The DNA end is a closer match to TRBJ2-7, so the J assignment may be wrong. In germline, CDR1 is SGHVS, CDR2 FNYEAQ. This CDR3 is 15 amino acids long.

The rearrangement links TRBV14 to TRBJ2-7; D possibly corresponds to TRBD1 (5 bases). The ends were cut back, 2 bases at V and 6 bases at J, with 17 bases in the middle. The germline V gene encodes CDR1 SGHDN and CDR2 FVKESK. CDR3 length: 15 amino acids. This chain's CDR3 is CASSQHQGGVSEQYF. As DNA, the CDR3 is TGTGCCAGCAGCCAACATCAGGGTGGTGTGTCCGAGCAGTACTTC.

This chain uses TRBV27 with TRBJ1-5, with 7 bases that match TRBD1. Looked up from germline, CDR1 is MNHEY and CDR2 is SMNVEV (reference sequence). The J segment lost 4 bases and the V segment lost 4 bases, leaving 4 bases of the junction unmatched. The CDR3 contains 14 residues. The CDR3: CASSSVGQNQPQHF. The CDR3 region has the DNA TGTGCCAGCAGTTCGGTGGGACAGAATCAGCCCCAGCATTTT.

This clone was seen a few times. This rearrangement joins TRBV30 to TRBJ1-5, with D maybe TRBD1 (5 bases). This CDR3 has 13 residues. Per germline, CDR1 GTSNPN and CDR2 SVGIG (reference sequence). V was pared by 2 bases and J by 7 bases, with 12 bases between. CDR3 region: CAWSSQGGQPQHF. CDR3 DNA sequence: TGTGCCTGGAGTTCTCAGGGAGGGCAGCCCCAGCATTTT.

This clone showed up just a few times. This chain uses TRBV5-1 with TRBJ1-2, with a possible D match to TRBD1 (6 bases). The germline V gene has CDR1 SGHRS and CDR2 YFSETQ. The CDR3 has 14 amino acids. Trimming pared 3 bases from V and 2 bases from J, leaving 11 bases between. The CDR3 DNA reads TGCGCCAGCAGCTCACAGGGCCGAAACTATGGCTACACCTTC. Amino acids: CASSSQGRNYGYTF.